These T cell receptor beta chains were read from a single sample in a study of cytomegalovirus exposure and HLA in healthy donors. TCRdb's table, derived via immunoSEQ multiplex PCR, lists solely in-frame clones and lacks some. This table has 200,000 or so clones, roughly 80% appearing once. The sequencing sample was made of PBMCs. Source of these receptors: a woman in her twenties or thirties in good health and CMV-seropositive. Each CDR3 is given with its conserved first and last residue. Fields, in order: J gene, clone size, V gene, D gene, CDR3 DNA, CDR3 protein. A D gene is named only where the DNA matches it firmly. Not every row has a clone size; where given, it reads once, few, many or a size class.

J gene: TRBJ2-1
clone size: .
V gene: TRBV4-1
D gene: TRBD2
CDR3 DNA: TGCGCCAGCAGCCAAGATGGGGGGGCTAGGACTAGCGGGAGAGTAGGTGAGCAGTTCTTC
CDR3 protein: CASSQDGGARTSGRVGEQFF

J gene: TRBJ1-1
clone size: .
V gene: TRBV19
D gene: TRBD1
CDR3 DNA: TGTGCCAGTAGTATTCAGGGGGCCAACACTGAAGCTTTCTTT
CDR3 protein: CASSIQGANTEAFF

J gene: TRBJ1-5
clone size: .
V gene: TRBV4-3
D gene: TRBD1
CDR3 DNA: TGCGCCAGCAGCCTATACAGGGGGCGATCAGATCAGCCCCAGCATTTT
CDR3 protein: CASSLYRGRSDQPQHF

J gene: TRBJ1-5
clone size: .
V gene: TRBV7-2
D gene: .
CDR3 DNA: TGTGCCAGCAGCCGAGGCGGAAATCAGCCCCAGCATTTT
CDR3 protein: CASSRGGNQPQHF

J gene: TRBJ1-1
clone size: .
V gene: TRBV27
D gene: .
CDR3 DNA: TGTGCCAGCACCCTTACCACAGGGTCCACTGAAGCTTTCTTT
CDR3 protein: CASTLTTGSTEAFF

J gene: TRBJ1-1
clone size: once
V gene: TRBV19
D gene: .
CDR3 DNA: TGTGCCAGTAGTTCCCGACACAACACTGAAGCTTTCTTT
CDR3 protein: CASSSRHNTEAFF

J gene: TRBJ2-7
clone size: .
V gene: TRBV29-1
D gene: TRBD1
CDR3 DNA: TGCAGCGCGGGACAGGGCTCCTACGAGCAGTACTTC
CDR3 protein: CSAGQGSYEQYF

J gene: TRBJ2-5
clone size: .
V gene: TRBV29-1
D gene: .
CDR3 DNA: TGCAGCGTTGAGACAGAAGAGACCCAGTACTTC
CDR3 protein: CSVETEETQYF

J gene: TRBJ1-2
clone size: .
V gene: TRBV7-2
D gene: .
CDR3 DNA: TGTGCCAGCAGCTTAGCGGGAGGGAGCGGGGGAGGCTATGGCTACACCTTC
CDR3 protein: CASSLAGGSGGGYGYTF

J gene: TRBJ2-1
clone size: .
V gene: TRBV4-1
D gene: TRBD1
CDR3 DNA: TGCGCCAGCAGCCGGACAGGGGGCGCGTTCAATGAGCAGTTCTTC
CDR3 protein: CASSRTGGAFNEQFF

J gene: TRBJ2-3
clone size: .
V gene: TRBV6-5
D gene: .
CDR3 DNA: TGTGCCAGCAGCCGCGGGCCGTTTCGTGCAGATACGCAGTATTTT
CDR3 protein: CASSRGPFRADTQYF

J gene: TRBJ2-2
clone size: .
V gene: TRBV7-3
D gene: .
CDR3 DNA: TGTGCCAGCAGCCTCGACCCCTCGACAGGATGGGTCACCGGGGAGCTGTTTTTT
CDR3 protein: CASSLDPSTGWVTGELFF

J gene: TRBJ1-1
clone size: .
V gene: TRBV5-4
D gene: .
CDR3 DNA: TGTGCCAGCAGCCCCCCGACAGGGAACACTGAAGCTTTCTTT
CDR3 protein: CASSPPTGNTEAFF

J gene: TRBJ1-1
clone size: .
V gene: TRBV7-2
D gene: .
CDR3 DNA: TGTGCCAGCAGTTCCCAGGGCCCCTATGAAGCTTTCTTT
CDR3 protein: CASSSQGPYEAFF

J gene: TRBJ2-1
clone size: .
V gene: TRBV15
D gene: TRBD2
CDR3 DNA: TGTGCCACCAGCAGAGCTGGCGGGAGCTCCTACAATGAGCAGTTCTTC
CDR3 protein: CATSRAGGSSYNEQFF

J gene: TRBJ2-7
clone size: .
V gene: TRBV4-1
D gene: TRBD1
CDR3 DNA: TGCGCCAGCAGCCACCCCGGGACAGGTGTCTACGAGCAGTACTTC
CDR3 protein: CASSHPGTGVYEQYF

J gene: TRBJ1-1
clone size: many
V gene: TRBV7-9
D gene: .
CDR3 DNA: TGTGCCAGCAGCTTGTCGACCGGGAGGGGTGAAGCTTTCTTT
CDR3 protein: CASSLSTGRGEAFF

J gene: TRBJ1-1
clone size: once
V gene: TRBV5-1
D gene: .
CDR3 DNA: TGCGCCAGCAGCTTGGGGCAGAAGAACACTGAAGCTTTCTTT
CDR3 protein: CASSLGQKNTEAFF

J gene: TRBJ1-1
clone size: .
V gene: TRBV4-1
D gene: .
CDR3 DNA: TGCGCCAGCAGCCAAGACTATCAGAACACTGAAGCTTTCTTT
CDR3 protein: CASSQDYQNTEAFF

J gene: TRBJ1-3
clone size: once
V gene: TRBV5-4
D gene: .
CDR3 DNA: TGTGCCAGCAGCCCGCAGGGGGGAAACACCATATATTTT
CDR3 protein: CASSPQGGNTIYF

J gene: TRBJ1-5
clone size: few
V gene: TRBV7-9
D gene: .
CDR3 DNA: TGTGCCAGCAGCTTTGTAGGGGGCAATCAGCCCCAGCATTTT
CDR3 protein: CASSFVGGNQPQHF

J gene: TRBJ1-1
clone size: .
V gene: TRBV29-1
D gene: .
CDR3 DNA: TGCAGCGTTGGAGTACAGGTTAACACTGAAGCTTTCTTT
CDR3 protein: CSVGVQVNTEAFF

J gene: TRBJ2-7
clone size: .
V gene: TRBV28
D gene: TRBD1
CDR3 DNA: TGTGCCAGCAGTTTTTCGGGACAGAACTACGAGCAGTACTTC
CDR3 protein: CASSFSGQNYEQYF

J gene: TRBJ2-1
clone size: few
V gene: TRBV19
D gene: TRBD2
CDR3 DNA: TGTGCCAGCCGACTAGCGGGGGGCCGTGAGCAGTTCTTC
CDR3 protein: CASRLAGGREQFF